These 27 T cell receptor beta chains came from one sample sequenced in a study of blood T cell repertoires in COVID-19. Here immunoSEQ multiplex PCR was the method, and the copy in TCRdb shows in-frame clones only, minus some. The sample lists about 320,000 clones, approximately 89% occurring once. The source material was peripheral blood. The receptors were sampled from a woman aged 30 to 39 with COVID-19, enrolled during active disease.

This chain's CDR3 is CASSRSFQGAGNTIYF. The CDR3 DNA sequence: TGTGCCAGCAGCCGCAGCTTTCAGGGTGCTGGAAACACCATATATTTT. V usage is TRBV3-1 (or the pseudogene TRBV3-2) and J usage is TRBJ1-3; D is perhaps TRBD1 (5 bases). Germline lookup yields CDR1 LGHDT and CDR2 YNNKEL (reference sequence). V was trimmed by 4 bases and J by 2 bases, leaving 15 bases between them. CDR3 length: 16 amino acids.

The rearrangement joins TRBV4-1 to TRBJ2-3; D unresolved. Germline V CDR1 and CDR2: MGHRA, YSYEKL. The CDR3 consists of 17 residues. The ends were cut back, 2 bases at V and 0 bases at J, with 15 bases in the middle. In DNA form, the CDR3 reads TGCGCCAGCAGCCAACAATCCAGGCTCTCTAGCACAGATACGCAGTATTTT. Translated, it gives CASSQQSRLSSTDTQYF.

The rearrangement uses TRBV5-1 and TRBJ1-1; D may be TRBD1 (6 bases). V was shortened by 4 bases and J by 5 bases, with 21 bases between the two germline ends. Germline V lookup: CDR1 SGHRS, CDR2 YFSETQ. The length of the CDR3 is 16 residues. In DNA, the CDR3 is TGCGCCAGCAGCGGGGGGGCGGCAATACCGGGGACTGAAGCTTTCTTT. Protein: CASSGGAAIPGTEAFF.

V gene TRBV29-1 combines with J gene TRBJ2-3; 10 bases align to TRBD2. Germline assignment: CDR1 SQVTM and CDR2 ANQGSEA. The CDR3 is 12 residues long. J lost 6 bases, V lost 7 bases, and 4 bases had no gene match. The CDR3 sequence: CSAGLADDTQYF. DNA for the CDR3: TGCAGCGCTGGACTAGCGGACGATACGCAGTATTTT.

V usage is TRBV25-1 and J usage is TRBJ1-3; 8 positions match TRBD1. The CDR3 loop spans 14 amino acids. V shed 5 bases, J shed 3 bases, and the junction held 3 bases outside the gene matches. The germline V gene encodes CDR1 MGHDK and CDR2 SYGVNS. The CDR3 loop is CASSKQGGGNTIYF. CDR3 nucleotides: TGTGCCAGCAGTAAACAGGGGGGTGGAAACACCATATATTTT.

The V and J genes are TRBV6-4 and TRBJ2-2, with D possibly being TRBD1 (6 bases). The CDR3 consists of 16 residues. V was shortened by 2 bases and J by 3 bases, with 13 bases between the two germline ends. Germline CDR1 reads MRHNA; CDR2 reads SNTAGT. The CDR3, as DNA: TGTGCCAGCAGTGACCTCGCTAAGGGGGACACCGGGGAGCTGTTTTTT. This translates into CASSDLAKGDTGELFF.

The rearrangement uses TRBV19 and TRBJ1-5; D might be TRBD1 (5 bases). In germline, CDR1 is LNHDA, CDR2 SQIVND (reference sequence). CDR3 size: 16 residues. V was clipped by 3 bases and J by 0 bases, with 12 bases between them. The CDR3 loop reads CASSIGREYSNQPQHF. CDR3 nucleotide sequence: TGTGCCAGTAGTATCGGCAGGGAATATAGCAATCAGCCCCAGCATTTT.

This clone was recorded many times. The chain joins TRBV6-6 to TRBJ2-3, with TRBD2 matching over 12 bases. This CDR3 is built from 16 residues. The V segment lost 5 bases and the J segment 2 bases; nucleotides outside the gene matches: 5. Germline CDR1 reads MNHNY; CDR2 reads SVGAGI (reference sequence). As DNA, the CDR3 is TGTGCCAGCAGTAGGACTAGCGGGGCTTTCACAGATACGCAGTATTTT. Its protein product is CASSRTSGAFTDTQYF.

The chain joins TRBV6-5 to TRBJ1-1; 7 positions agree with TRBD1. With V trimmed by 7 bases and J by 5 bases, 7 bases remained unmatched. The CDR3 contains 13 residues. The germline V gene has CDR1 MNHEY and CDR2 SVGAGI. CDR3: CASTLQGSTEAFF. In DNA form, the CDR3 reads TGTGCCAGCACCCTACAGGGGAGTACTGAAGCTTTCTTT.

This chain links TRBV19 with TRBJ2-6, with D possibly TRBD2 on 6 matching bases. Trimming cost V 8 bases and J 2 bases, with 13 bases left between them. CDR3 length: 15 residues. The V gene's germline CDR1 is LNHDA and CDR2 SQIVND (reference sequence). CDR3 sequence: CASRGWATGANVLTF. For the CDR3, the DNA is TGTGCCAGTCGGGGGTGGGCGACTGGGGCCAACGTCCTGACTTTC.

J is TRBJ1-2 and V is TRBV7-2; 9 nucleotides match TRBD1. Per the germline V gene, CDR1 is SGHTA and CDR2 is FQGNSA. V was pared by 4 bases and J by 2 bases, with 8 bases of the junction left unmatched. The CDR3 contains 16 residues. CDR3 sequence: CASSWGQGKVNYGYTF. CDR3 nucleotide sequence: TGTGCCAGCAGCTGGGGACAGGGTAAAGTGAACTATGGCTACACCTTC. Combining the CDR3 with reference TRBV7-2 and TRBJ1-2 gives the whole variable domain GAGVSQSPSNKVTEKGKDVELRCDPISGHTALYWYRQSLGQGLEFLIYFQGNSAPDKSGLPSDRFSAERTGGSVSTLTIQRTQQEDSAVYLCASSWGQGKVNYGYTFGSGTRLTVV.

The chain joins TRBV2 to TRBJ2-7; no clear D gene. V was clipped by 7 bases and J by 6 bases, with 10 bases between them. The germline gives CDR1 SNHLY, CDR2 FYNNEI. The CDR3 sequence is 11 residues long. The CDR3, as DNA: TGTGCCAGCACGCAGTTCAGCGAGCAGTACTTC. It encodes CASTQFSEQYF.

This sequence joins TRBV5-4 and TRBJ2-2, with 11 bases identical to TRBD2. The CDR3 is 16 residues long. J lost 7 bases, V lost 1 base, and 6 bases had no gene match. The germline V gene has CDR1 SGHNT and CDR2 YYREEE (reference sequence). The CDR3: CASSLRSGGAIGELFF. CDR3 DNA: TGTGCCAGCAGCTTGCGTAGCGGGGGGGCAATCGGGGAGCTGTTTTTT.

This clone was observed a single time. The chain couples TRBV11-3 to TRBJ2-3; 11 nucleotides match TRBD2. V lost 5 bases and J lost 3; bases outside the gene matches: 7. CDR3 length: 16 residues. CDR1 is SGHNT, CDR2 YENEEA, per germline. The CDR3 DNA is TGTGCCAGCAGCGGTAATAGCGGGGGGGCAACAGATACGCAGTATTTT. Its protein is CASSGNSGGATDTQYF. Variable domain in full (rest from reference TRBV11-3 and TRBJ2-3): EAGVVQSPRYKIIEKKQPVAFWCNPISGHNTLYWYLQNLGQGPELLIRYENEEAVDDSQLPKDRFSAERLKGVDSTLKIQPAELGDSAVYLCASSGNSGGATDTQYFGPGTRLTVL.

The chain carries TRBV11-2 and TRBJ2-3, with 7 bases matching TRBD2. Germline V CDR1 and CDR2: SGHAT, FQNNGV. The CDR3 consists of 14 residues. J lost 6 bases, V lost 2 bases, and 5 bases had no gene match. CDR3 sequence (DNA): TGTGCCAGCAGCTTATGGGAGGGGCCTGATACGCAGTATTTT. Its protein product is CASSLWEGPDTQYF. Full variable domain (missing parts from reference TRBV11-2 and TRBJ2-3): EAGVAQSPRYKIIEKRQSVAFWCNPISGHATLYWYQQILGQGPKLLIQFQNNGVVDDSQLPKDRFSAERLKGVDSTLKIQPAKLEDSAVYLCASSLWEGPDTQYFGPGTRLTVL.

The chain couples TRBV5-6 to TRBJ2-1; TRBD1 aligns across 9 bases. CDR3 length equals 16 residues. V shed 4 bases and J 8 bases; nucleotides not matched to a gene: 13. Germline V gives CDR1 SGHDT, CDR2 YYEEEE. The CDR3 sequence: CASSRYGTGLEDEQFF. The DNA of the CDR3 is TGTGCCAGCAGCCGATACGGGACAGGGCTCGAGGATGAGCAGTTCTTC.

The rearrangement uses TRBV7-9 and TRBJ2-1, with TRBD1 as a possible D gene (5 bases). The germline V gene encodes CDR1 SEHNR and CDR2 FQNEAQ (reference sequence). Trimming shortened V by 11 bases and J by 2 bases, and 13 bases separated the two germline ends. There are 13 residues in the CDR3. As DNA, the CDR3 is TGTGCCGCTAAGGGGTTTGCCTACAATGAGCAGTTCTTC. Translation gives CAAKGFAYNEQFF.

The CDR3 bases are TGCGCCAGCAGCCCGGGGAGTAGCTACAATGAGCAGTTCTTC. Translation gives CASSPGSSYNEQFF. The rearrangement links TRBV5-1 to TRBJ2-1; TRBD2 might be the D (5 bases). V was pared by 4 bases and J by 3 bases, with 11 bases between. Germline CDR1 and CDR2: SGHRS and YFSETQ. The CDR3 is 14 amino acids.

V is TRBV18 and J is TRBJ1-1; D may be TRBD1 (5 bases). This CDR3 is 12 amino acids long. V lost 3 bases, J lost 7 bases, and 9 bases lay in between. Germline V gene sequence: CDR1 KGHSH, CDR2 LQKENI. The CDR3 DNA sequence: TGTGCCAGCTCACCGCGGGACGGTGAAGCTTTCTTT. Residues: CASSPRDGEAFF.

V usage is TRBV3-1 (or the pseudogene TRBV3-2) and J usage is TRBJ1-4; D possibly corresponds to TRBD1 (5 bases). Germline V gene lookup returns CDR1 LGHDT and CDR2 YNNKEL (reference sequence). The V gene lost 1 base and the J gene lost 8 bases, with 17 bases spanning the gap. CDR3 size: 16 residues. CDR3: CASSQVLSSGREKLFF. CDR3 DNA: TGTGCCAGCAGCCAAGTACTTTCGTCAGGGAGGGAAAAACTGTTTTTT.

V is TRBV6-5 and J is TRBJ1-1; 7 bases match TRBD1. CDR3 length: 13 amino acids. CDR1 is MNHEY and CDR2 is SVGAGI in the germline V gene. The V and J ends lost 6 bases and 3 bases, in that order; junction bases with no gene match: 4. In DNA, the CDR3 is TGTGCCAGCAGCCTCAGGGGGGACACTGAAGCTTTCTTT. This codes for CASSLRGDTEAFF.

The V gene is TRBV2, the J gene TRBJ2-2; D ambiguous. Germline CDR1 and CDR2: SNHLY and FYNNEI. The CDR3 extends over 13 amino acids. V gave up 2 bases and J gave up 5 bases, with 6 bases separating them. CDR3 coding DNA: TGTGCCAGCAGTGAATTGAGGACCGGGGAGCTGTTTTTT. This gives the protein CASSELRTGELFF.

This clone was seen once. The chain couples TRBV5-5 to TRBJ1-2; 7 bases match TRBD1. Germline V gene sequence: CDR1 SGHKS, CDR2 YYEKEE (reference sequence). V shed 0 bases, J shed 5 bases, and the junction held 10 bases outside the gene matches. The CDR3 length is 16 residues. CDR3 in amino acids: CASSLDPRTGGYGYTF. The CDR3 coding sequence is TGTGCCAGCAGCTTGGACCCACGGACAGGAGGGTATGGCTACACCTTC.

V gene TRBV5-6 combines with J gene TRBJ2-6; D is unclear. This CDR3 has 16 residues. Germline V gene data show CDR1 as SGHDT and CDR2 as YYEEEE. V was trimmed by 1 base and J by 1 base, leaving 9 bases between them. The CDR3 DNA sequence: TGTGCCAGCAGCTTGATCAGGCCTTCTGGGGCCAACGTCCTGACTTTC. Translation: CASSLIRPSGANVLTF.

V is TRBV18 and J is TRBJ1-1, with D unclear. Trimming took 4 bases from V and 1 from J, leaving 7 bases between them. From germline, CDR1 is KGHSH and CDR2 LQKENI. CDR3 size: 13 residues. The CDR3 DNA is TGTGCCAGCTCACTTACAGAGAACACTGAAGCTTTCTTT. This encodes CASSLTENTEAFF.

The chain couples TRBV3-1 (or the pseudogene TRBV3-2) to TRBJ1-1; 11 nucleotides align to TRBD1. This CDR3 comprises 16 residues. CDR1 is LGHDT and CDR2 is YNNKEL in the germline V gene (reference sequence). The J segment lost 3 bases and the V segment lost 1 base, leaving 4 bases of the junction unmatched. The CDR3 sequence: CASSQGDRGCDTEAFF. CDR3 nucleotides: TGTGCCAGCAGCCAAGGGGACAGGGGGTGTGACACTGAAGCTTTCTTT.

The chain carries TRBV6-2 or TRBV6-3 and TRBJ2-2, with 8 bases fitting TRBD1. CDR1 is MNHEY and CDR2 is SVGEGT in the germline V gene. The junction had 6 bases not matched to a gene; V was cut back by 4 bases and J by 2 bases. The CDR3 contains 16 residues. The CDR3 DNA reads TGTGCCAGCAGTTCCCACGACAGGGGCAACACCGGGGAGCTGTTTTTT. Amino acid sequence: CASSSHDRGNTGELFF.